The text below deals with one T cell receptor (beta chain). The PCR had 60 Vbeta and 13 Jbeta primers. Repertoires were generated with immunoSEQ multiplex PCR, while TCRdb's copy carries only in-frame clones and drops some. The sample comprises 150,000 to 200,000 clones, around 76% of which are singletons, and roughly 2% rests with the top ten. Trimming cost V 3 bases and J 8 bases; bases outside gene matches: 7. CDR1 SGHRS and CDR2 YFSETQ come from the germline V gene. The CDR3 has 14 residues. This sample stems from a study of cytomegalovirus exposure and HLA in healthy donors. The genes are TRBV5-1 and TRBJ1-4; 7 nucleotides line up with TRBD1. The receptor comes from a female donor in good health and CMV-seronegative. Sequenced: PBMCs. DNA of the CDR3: TGCGCCAGCAGCTCGACAGGGAGTGAGGAAAAACTGTTTTTT. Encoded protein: CASSSTGSEEKLFF.